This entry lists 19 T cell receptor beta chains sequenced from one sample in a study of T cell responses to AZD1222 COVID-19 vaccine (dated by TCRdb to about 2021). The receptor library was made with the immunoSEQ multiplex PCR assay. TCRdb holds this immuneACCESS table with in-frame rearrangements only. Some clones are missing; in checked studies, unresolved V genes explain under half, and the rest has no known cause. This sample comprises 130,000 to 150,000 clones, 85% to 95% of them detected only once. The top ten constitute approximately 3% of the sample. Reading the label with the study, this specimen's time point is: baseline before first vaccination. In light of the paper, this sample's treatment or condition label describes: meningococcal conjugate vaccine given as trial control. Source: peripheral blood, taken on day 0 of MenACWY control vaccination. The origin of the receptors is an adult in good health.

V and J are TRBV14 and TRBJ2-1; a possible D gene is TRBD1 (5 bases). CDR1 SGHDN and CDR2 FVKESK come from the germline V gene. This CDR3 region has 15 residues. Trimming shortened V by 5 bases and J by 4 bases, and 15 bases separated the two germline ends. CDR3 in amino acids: CASSDLGVGYNEQFF. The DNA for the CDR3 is TGTGCCAGCAGCGATCTAGGGGTCGGGTACAATGAGCAGTTCTTC.

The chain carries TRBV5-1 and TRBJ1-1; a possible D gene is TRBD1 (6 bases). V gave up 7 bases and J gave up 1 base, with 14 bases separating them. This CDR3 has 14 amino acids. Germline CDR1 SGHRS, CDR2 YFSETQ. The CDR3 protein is CASVKGGGNTEAFF. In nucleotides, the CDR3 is TGCGCCAGCGTCAAGGGAGGGGGGAACACTGAAGCTTTCTTT. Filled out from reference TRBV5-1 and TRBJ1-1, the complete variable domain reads KAGVTQTPRYLIKTRGQQVTLSCSPISGHRSVSWYQQTPGQGLQFLFEYFSETQRNKGNFPGRFSGRQFSNSRSEMNVSTLELGDSALYLCASVKGGGNTEAFFGQGTRLTVV.

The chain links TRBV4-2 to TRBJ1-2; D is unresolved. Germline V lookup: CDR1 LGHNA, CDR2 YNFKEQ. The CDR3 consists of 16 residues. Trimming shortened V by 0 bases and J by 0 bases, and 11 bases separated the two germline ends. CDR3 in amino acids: CASSQDGVIANYGYTF. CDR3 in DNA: TGTGCCAGCAGCCAAGACGGGGTCATAGCTAACTATGGCTACACCTTC.

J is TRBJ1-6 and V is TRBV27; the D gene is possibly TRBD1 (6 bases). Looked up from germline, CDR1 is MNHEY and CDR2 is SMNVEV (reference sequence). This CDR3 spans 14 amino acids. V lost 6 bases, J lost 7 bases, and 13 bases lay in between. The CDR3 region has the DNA TGTGCCAGCAGCCCAACAGGGTGGAATTCACCCCTCCACTTT. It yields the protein CASSPTGWNSPLHF.

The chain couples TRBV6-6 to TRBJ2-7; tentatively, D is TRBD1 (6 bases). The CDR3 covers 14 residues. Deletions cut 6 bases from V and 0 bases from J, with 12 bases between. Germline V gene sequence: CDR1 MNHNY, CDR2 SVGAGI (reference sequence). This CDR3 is CASSEGGFSYEQYF. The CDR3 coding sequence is TGTGCCAGCAGCGAAGGGGGATTCTCCTACGAGCAGTACTTC.

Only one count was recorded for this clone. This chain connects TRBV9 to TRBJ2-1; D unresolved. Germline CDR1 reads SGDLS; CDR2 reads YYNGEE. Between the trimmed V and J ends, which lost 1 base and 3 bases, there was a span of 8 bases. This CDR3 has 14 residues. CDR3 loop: CASSVKGFYNEQFF. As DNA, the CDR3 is TGTGCCAGCAGCGTAAAGGGTTTCTACAATGAGCAGTTCTTC.

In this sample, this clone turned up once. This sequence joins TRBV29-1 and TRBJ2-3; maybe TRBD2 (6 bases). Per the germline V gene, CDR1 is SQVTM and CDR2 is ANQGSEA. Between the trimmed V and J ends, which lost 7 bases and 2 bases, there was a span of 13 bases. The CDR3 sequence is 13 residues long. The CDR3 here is CSGTGGITDTQYF. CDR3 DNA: TGCAGCGGGACTGGGGGGATCACAGATACGCAGTATTTT.

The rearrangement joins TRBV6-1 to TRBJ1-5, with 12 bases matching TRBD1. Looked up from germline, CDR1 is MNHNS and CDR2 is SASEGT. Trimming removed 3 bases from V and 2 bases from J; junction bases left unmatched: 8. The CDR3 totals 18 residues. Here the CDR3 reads CASSDAGTGGPGNQPQHF. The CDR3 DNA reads TGTGCCAGCAGTGACGCCGGGACAGGGGGCCCAGGCAATCAGCCCCAGCATTTT.

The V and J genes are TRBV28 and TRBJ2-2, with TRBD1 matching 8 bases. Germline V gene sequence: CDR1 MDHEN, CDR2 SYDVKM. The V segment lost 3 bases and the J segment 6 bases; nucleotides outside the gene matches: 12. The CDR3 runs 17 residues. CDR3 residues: CASSFGQGAFVAGELFF. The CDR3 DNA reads TGTGCCAGCAGTTTTGGGCAGGGGGCTTTTGTCGCCGGGGAGCTGTTTTTT.

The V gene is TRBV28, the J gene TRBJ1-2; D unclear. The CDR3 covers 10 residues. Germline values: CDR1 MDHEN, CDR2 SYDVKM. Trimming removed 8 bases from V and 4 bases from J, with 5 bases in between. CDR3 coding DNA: TGTGCCAGCGAGAGCTATGGCTACACCTTC. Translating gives CASESYGYTF.

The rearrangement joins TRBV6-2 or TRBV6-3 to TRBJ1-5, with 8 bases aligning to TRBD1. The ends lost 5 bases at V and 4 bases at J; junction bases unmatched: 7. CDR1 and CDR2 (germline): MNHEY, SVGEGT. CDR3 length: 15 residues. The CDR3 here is CASSRPGTGNQPQHF. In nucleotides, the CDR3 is TGTGCCAGCAGTAGACCCGGGACAGGTAATCAGCCCCAGCATTTT.

CDR3 sequence: CASSLGATYEQYF. The CDR3, as DNA: TGTGCCAGCAGCTTAGGAGCGACCTACGAGCAGTACTTC. J is TRBJ2-7 and V is TRBV7-2; D gene uncertain. The V gene's germline CDR1 is SGHTA and CDR2 FQGNSA. The CDR3 runs to 13 residues. V was pared by 1 base and J by 2 bases, with 6 bases between.

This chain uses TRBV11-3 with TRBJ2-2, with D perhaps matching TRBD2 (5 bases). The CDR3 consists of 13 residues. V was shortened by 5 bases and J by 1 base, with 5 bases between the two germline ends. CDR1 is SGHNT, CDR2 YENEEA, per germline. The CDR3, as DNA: TGTGCCAGCAGCACTAGGAACACCGGGGAGCTGTTTTTT. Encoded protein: CASSTRNTGELFF.

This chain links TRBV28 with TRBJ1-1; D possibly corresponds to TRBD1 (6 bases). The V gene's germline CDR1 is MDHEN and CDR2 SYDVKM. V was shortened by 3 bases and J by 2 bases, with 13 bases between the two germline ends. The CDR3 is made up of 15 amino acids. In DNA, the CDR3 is TGTGCCAGCAGTTTCCCAGGGGACCAAAACACTGAAGCTTTCTTT. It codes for CASSFPGDQNTEAFF.

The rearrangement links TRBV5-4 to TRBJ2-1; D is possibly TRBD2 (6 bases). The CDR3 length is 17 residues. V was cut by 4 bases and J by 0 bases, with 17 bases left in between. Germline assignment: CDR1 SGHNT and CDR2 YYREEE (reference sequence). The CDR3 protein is CASSIPAGSSSYNEQFF. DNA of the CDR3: TGTGCCAGCAGCATACCTGCGGGGAGTAGCTCCTACAATGAGCAGTTCTTC.

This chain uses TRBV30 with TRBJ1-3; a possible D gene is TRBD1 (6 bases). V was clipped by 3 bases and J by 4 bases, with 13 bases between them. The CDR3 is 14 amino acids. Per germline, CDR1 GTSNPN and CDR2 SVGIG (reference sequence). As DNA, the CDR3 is TGTGCCTGGAGCCCAACAGGGTCGGGAAACACCATATATTTT. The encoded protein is CAWSPTGSGNTIYF.

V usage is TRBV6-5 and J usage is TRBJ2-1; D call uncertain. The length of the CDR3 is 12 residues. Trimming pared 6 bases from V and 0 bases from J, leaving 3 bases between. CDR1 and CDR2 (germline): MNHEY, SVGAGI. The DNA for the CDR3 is TGTGCCAGCAGGAACTCCTACAATGAGCAGTTCTTC. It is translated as CASRNSYNEQFF.

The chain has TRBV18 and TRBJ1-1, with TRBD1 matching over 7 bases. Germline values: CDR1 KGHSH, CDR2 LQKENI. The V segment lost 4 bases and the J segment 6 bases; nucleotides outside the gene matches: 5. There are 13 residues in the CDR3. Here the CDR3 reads CASSLEGAAEAFF. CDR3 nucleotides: TGTGCCAGCTCACTGGAGGGGGCCGCTGAAGCTTTCTTT.

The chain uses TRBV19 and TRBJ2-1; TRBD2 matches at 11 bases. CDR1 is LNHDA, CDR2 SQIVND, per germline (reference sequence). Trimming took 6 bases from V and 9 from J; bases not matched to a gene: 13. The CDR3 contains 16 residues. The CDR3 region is CASRPPGTSGSGEQFF. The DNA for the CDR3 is TGTGCCAGTAGGCCCCCCGGGACTAGCGGTTCGGGTGAGCAGTTCTTC. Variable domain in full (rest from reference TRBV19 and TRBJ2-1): DGGITQSPKYLFRKEGQNVTLSCEQNLNHDAMYWYRQDPGQGLRLIYYSQIVNDFQKGDIAEGYSVSREKKESFPLTVTSAQKNPTAFYLCASRPPGTSGSGEQFFGPGTRLTVL.